These T cell receptor beta chains were read from a single sample in a study of T cell repertoires in cytomegalovirus infection. Each CDR3 protein is one row after TCRdb ran MiXCR on the reads. In the table there are a few hundred thousand distinct CDR3 sequences, around a tenth of which are singletons. Sequenced input: PBMCs. These receptors all stem from a human donor in good health (CMV status not recorded). Some clones in this sample may be carry-over from other donors' samples. The CDR3 runs from the conserved cysteine through the conserved F or W. Fields, in order: J gene, V gene, D gene, clone size, CDR3 DNA, CDR3 protein. The D gene is left open where the match is weak. Rows may omit the clone size; those that give it use once, few, many or a size class.

j_call: TRBJ2-2
v_call: TRBV6-5
d_call: TRBD1
clone_size: -
cdr3_nt: TGTGCCACTTACAGCATCCCGGGCCGAAAAGAGGGGGCCACCGGGGAGCTGTTTTTT
cdr3_aa: CATYSIPGRKEGATGELFF

j_call: TRBJ1-2
v_call: TRBV20-1
d_call: TRBD1
clone_size: -
cdr3_nt: TGCAGTGCTTACCTCCCCGGGACAGGGGACTATGGCTACACCTTC
cdr3_aa: CSAYLPGTGDYGYTF

j_call: TRBJ1-2
v_call: TRBV20-1
d_call: -
clone_size: few
cdr3_nt: TGCAGTGCTACCCCTCGGAGGGATAACTATGGCTACACCTTC
cdr3_aa: CSATPRRDNYGYTF

j_call: TRBJ2-7
v_call: TRBV10-1
d_call: TRBD1
clone_size: few
cdr3_nt: TGCGCCAGCAGTCAAACAGGGGCCGGGTCCTACGAGCAGTACTTC
cdr3_aa: CASSQTGAGSYEQYF

j_call: TRBJ1-5
v_call: TRBV20-1
d_call: -
clone_size: many
cdr3_nt: TGCAGTGCTAGTGGGGGATATAGGTCGAATCAGCCCCAGCATTTT
cdr3_aa: CSASGGYRSNQPQHF

j_call: TRBJ1-6
v_call: TRBV7-6
d_call: -
clone_size: many
cdr3_nt: TGTGCCAGCAGCCAAGGACGTCAGGACACCCTCCACTTT
cdr3_aa: CASSQGRQDTLHF

j_call: TRBJ1-1
v_call: TRBV5-6
d_call: -
clone_size: few
cdr3_nt: TGTGCCAGCAGCTTGATAACGGACACTGAAGCTTTCTTT
cdr3_aa: CASSLITDTEAFF

j_call: TRBJ2-5
v_call: TRBV7-3
d_call: -
clone_size: few
cdr3_nt: TGTGCCAGCAGCTTCGTAGCGGCGTCTACCCAGTACTTC
cdr3_aa: CASSFVAASTQYF

j_call: TRBJ1-2
v_call: TRBV4-1
d_call: -
clone_size: -
cdr3_nt: TGCGCCAACAGCCAAGATCGGGGAGGGAATGGCTACACCTTC
cdr3_aa: CANSQDRGGNGYTF

j_call: TRBJ2-2
v_call: TRBV27
d_call: TRBD2
clone_size: -
cdr3_nt: TGTGCCAGCAGCCCGGGACTAGCAACCGGGGAGCTGTTTTTT
cdr3_aa: CASSPGLATGELFF

j_call: TRBJ2-1
v_call: TRBV6-5
d_call: -
clone_size: few
cdr3_nt: TGTGCCAGCAGCCCCCCCCGGACAGTCCCTCACAATGAGCAGTTCTTC
cdr3_aa: CASSPPRTVPHNEQFF

j_call: TRBJ1-1
v_call: TRBV9
d_call: -
clone_size: -
cdr3_nt: TGTGCCAGCAGCGTAGGCAGTGAAGCTTTCTTT
cdr3_aa: CASSVGSEAFF

j_call: TRBJ2-5
v_call: TRBV18
d_call: -
clone_size: few
cdr3_nt: TGTGCCAGCTCACTGTGGGATAGCCAAGAGACCCAGTACTTC
cdr3_aa: CASSLWDSQETQYF

j_call: TRBJ2-2
v_call: TRBV7-3
d_call: -
clone_size: many
cdr3_nt: TGTGCCAGCAGCTTAACGGCGGGCACCGGGGAGCTGTTTTTT
cdr3_aa: CASSLTAGTGELFF

j_call: TRBJ2-1
v_call: TRBV4-1
d_call: TRBD2
clone_size: few
cdr3_nt: TGTGCCAGCAGCCAAGCCCCCAATAGCGGGCGTTACTTTCGGGATGAGCAGTTCTTC
cdr3_aa: CASSQAPNSGRYFRDEQFF

j_call: TRBJ2-1
v_call: TRBV7-3
d_call: TRBD2
clone_size: -
cdr3_nt: TGTGCCAGCAGCTTAAGGGCCGGGACTAGTATTAGGGAGCAGTTCTTC
cdr3_aa: CASSLRAGTSIREQFF

j_call: TRBJ2-7
v_call: TRBV28
d_call: -
clone_size: -
cdr3_nt: TGTGCCAGCAGTTGGGCCTACGAGCAGTACTTC
cdr3_aa: CASSWAYEQYF

j_call: TRBJ1-2
v_call: TRBV28
d_call: TRBD1
clone_size: many
cdr3_nt: TGTGCCAGCAGCTCAGGGGGGACACCCGACCGCTACACCTTC
cdr3_aa: CASSSGGTPDRYTF

j_call: TRBJ2-1
v_call: TRBV28
d_call: -
clone_size: -
cdr3_nt: TGTGCCAGCAGTCGCCGGGCCTTAGGGAGGAATGAGCAGTTCTTC
cdr3_aa: CASSRRALGRNEQFF

j_call: TRBJ1-5
v_call: TRBV6-2/TRBV6-3
d_call: TRBD1
clone_size: -
cdr3_nt: TGTGCCAGCAGTTACGGACAGGGGATCAATCAGCCCCAGCATTTT
cdr3_aa: CASSYGQGINQPQHF

j_call: TRBJ2-4
v_call: TRBV7-6
d_call: -
clone_size: many
cdr3_nt: TGTGCCAGCAGCCTTCGGGCACTTCTAGCCAAAAACATTCAGTACTTC
cdr3_aa: CASSLRALLAKNIQYF

j_call: TRBJ2-3
v_call: TRBV15
d_call: TRBD2
clone_size: -
cdr3_nt: TGTGCCACCAGCAGATACAGGGGAGCGGGAGGGTGGACAGATACGCAGTATTTT
cdr3_aa: CATSRYRGAGGWTDTQYF

j_call: TRBJ1-1
v_call: TRBV7-2
d_call: -
clone_size: many
cdr3_nt: TGTGCCAGCAGCTTAAGGCAGATCACTGAAGCTTTCTTT
cdr3_aa: CASSLRQITEAFF

j_call: TRBJ2-1
v_call: TRBV6-2/TRBV6-3
d_call: -
clone_size: few
cdr3_nt: TGTGCCAGCTTGGGGCTAGTTCTCAGAGATGAGCAGTTCTTC
cdr3_aa: CASLGLVLRDEQFF

j_call: TRBJ2-1
v_call: TRBV28
d_call: -
clone_size: -
cdr3_nt: TGTGCCAGTGACTCCCTCTACAATGAGCAGTTCTTC
cdr3_aa: CASDSLYNEQFF

j_call: TRBJ1-3
v_call: TRBV11-1
d_call: -
clone_size: many
cdr3_nt: TGTGCCAGCAGCGGACTGAACTCTGGAAACACCATATATTTT
cdr3_aa: CASSGLNSGNTIYF

j_call: TRBJ2-6
v_call: TRBV18
d_call: TRBD1
clone_size: few
cdr3_nt: TGTGCCAGCTCATCCGGGACAGAACTTATCTCTGGGGCCAACGTCCTGACTTTC
cdr3_aa: CASSSGTELISGANVLTF

j_call: TRBJ1-3
v_call: TRBV29-1
d_call: -
clone_size: -
cdr3_nt: TGCAGCGTTTTGGGCTCCGCTGGAAACACCATATATTTT
cdr3_aa: CSVLGSAGNTIYF

j_call: TRBJ1-4
v_call: TRBV7-2
d_call: -
clone_size: -
cdr3_nt: TGTGCCAGCAGCTTAGCCCTGGGGGGTGAAAAACTGTTTTTT
cdr3_aa: CASSLALGGEKLFF

j_call: TRBJ2-1
v_call: TRBV18
d_call: -
clone_size: -
cdr3_nt: TGTGCCAGCTCACCAGAGGGGGTATCCCATGAGCAGTTCTTC
cdr3_aa: CASSPEGVSHEQFF

j_call: TRBJ2-1
v_call: TRBV7-2
d_call: TRBD2
clone_size: few
cdr3_nt: TGTGCCAGCAGCTTACCGCGGGAGGGCCCCCCCGAGCAGTTCTTC
cdr3_aa: CASSLPREGPPEQFF

j_call: TRBJ2-1
v_call: TRBV6-2/TRBV6-3
d_call: -
clone_size: many
cdr3_nt: TGTGCCAGCAGTTCCAAGCAGGCAACCTCCTACAATGAGCAGTTCTTC
cdr3_aa: CASSSKQATSYNEQFF

j_call: TRBJ2-7
v_call: TRBV29-1
d_call: -
clone_size: -
cdr3_nt: TGCAGCGCCGGGACATACACCTACGAGCAGTACTTC
cdr3_aa: CSAGTYTYEQYF

j_call: TRBJ1-1
v_call: TRBV28
d_call: -
clone_size: few
cdr3_nt: TGTGCCAGCGACCTGGGAATGAACACTGAAGCTTTCTTT
cdr3_aa: CASDLGMNTEAFF

j_call: TRBJ1-2
v_call: TRBV7-6
d_call: TRBD1
clone_size: -
cdr3_nt: TGTGCCAGCAGCTTTCGACAGGGACGTAACTATGGCTACACCTTC
cdr3_aa: CASSFRQGRNYGYTF

j_call: TRBJ2-2
v_call: TRBV15
d_call: -
clone_size: -
cdr3_nt: TGTGCCACCAGCACGGGGAACACCGGGGAGCTGTTTTTT
cdr3_aa: CATSTGNTGELFF

j_call: TRBJ1-2
v_call: TRBV7-9
d_call: -
clone_size: -
cdr3_nt: TGTGCCAGCAGCTTGGGAGGGGCCCCTAACTATGGCTACACCTTC
cdr3_aa: CASSLGGAPNYGYTF

j_call: TRBJ2-2
v_call: TRBV12-3/TRBV12-4
d_call: -
clone_size: many
cdr3_nt: TGTGCCAGCAGTTTAAACAGGGTTTCCGGGGAGCTGTTTTTT
cdr3_aa: CASSLNRVSGELFF

j_call: TRBJ2-7
v_call: TRBV6-2/TRBV6-3
d_call: TRBD2
clone_size: -
cdr3_nt: TGTGCCAGCACCTCTCCCTTAGCGGGACCTCTTTACGAGCAGTACTTC
cdr3_aa: CASTSPLAGPLYEQYF

j_call: TRBJ1-2
v_call: TRBV4-2
d_call: -
clone_size: many
cdr3_nt: TGTGCCAGCAGCCAAGATACCCAGGGAGCCTATGGCTACACCTTC
cdr3_aa: CASSQDTQGAYGYTF

j_call: TRBJ1-3
v_call: TRBV6-6
d_call: -
clone_size: -
cdr3_nt: TGTGCCAGCAGTTACTCGAATACATCTTGGAACTCTGGAAACACCATATATTTT
cdr3_aa: CASSYSNTSWNSGNTIYF